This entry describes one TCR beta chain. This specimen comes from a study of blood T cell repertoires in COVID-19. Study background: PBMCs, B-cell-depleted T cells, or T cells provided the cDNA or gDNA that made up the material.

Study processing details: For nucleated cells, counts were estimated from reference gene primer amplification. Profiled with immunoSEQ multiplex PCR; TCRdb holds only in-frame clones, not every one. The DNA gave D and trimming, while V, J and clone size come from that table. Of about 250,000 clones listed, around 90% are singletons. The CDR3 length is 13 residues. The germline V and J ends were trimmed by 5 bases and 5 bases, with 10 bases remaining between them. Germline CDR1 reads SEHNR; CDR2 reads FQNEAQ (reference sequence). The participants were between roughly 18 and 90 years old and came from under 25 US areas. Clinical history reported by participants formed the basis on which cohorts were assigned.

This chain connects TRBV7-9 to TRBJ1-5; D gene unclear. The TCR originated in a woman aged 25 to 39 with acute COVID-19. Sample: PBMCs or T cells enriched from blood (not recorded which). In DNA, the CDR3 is TGTGCCAGCAGCCTGCAGGAGGATCAGCCCCAGCATTTT. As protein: CASSLQEDQPQHF.